This entry is about one T cell receptor (beta chain). Its antigen remains unknown. The same CDR3 is also encoded by other DNA sequences in this sample. Reverse transcription of all isolated RNA meant that expressed TCRB transcripts were sequenced. The table came from immunoSEQ multiplex PCR; TCRdb's copy has only in-frame clones and leaves some out. This table holds about 470,000 clones, over 25% found once. These data come from a study of beta chain features in type 1 diabetes. Findings and caveats of the study: VDJ junctions from patients with type 1 diabetes contained fewer insertions and more deletions. It was possible that PCR favored shorter templates, equally so in patients and controls. All four CD4+ subsets of Type 1 diabetes patients contained TCRB CDR3s that were moderately but significantly shorter. Within patients, naive, central memory and Treg TCRB repertoires seemed more similar than within healthy donors.

The germline V and J ends were trimmed by 2 bases and 1 base, with 8 bases remaining between them. CDR3 length: 13 amino acids. Per germline, CDR1 SQVTM and CDR2 ANQGSEA. The chain links TRBV29-1 to TRBJ1-1; D not resolved. This TCR was recovered from a man between 18 and 29 years old in good health. Material for sequencing was naive CD4+ T cells from blood. The CDR3, as DNA: TGCAGCGTTGAATCGGGCAGGAACACTGAAGCTTTCTTT. Translation gives CSVESGRNTEAFF.